This T cell receptor (beta chain) originates from a study of T cell responses to AZD1222 COVID-19 vaccine. Study-level points and caveats: The donor group comprised mostly white British people and more females; the analysis possibly underestimated clonal diversity. Baseline antibody screening turned up just a handful of seropositive AZD1222 recipients. A rise in Spike-specific TCR breadth and depth followed two AZD1222 doses. Repertoire sampling happened only post peak T cell response.

Sequencing used immunoSEQ multiplex PCR; TCRdb keeps in-frame clones, though not all of them. The sample has 89,000 or so clones, approximately 89% seen once; the top ten hold approximately 15%. On this clone: The antigen remains unidentified.

This receptor was obtained from an adult in good health. Source: peripheral blood, taken on day 0 of AZD1222 vaccination.

The CDR3: CASSRLKGATDTQYF. CDR3 nucleotide sequence: TGTGCCAGCAGCCGTCTCAAGGGAGCAACAGATACGCAGTATTTT. This chain connects TRBV11-2 to TRBJ2-3; D may be TRBD2 (5 bases). CDR3 length: 15 amino acids. Trimming removed 5 bases from V and 3 bases from J, with 15 bases in between. Germline V CDR1 and CDR2: SGHAT, FQNNGV.